The clone carrying this T cell receptor (beta chain) was counted at least ten times. Antigen: not known. The TCR beta libraries were generated through quantitative 5'-RACE incorporating molecular barcodes. Each CDR3 protein gets one entry after TCRdb re-called the 5' RACE reads with MiXCR. In the table there are fewer than 250,000 distinct CDR3 sequences, about 10% of which are singletons. This sample stems from a study of CD8 T cells in ankylosing spondylitis. Study results and limitations: From matched ankylosing spondylitis synovial fluid, disease-linked clones were reportedly recovered at significantly enriched levels. Earlier reports found some motif variants in synovial fluid and blood in reactive arthritis.

Germline V gene data show CDR1 as SGHRS and CDR2 as YFSETQ. The CDR3 contains 15 residues. V lost 4 bases and J lost 6, with 18 bases in between. Sequencing used blood, either unsorted or a sorted T cell fraction (not recorded which). The chain has TRBV5-1 and TRBJ2-3; the D gene is possibly TRBD2 (5 bases). The sequence was obtained from a male donor with ankylosing spondylitis or in good health (not recorded which). As DNA, the CDR3 is TGCGCCAGCAGCCCACGAGGGCAGGTTTTGGATACGCAGTATTTT. Encoded protein: CASSPRGQVLDTQYF.